These 17 T cell receptor beta chains share one sample of origin, sequenced in a study of shared clonotypes between healthy human individuals. Method: immunoSEQ multiplex PCR; TCRdb's copy keeps in-frame clones and lacks some. The sample yields about 1.4 million clones, roughly 96% seen once. Material: naive CD4+ T cells sorted from blood. Subset specified: CD45RA+ positively selected. These TCRs come from a man younger than 45 in good health.

This chain uses TRBV5-4 with TRBJ2-3, with a tentative D call TRBD1 (6 bases). CDR3 length equals 15 residues. Germline assignment: CDR1 SGHNT and CDR2 YYREEE (reference sequence). Trimming took 3 bases from V and 2 from J, leaving 13 bases between them. CDR3 amino acids: CASSSDRTYTDTQYF. CDR3 bases: TGTGCCAGCAGCTCGGACAGAACATACACAGATACGCAGTATTTT.

The CDR3 reads CASSPEFRPRLFF. In DNA form, the CDR3 reads TGTGCCAGCTCACCAGAATTTAGACCTCGGCTGTTCTTC. The V gene is TRBV18, the J gene TRBJ2-1, with D uncertain. Germline CDR1 and CDR2: KGHSH and LQKENI. CDR3 length equals 13 residues. V was pared by 2 bases and J by 15 bases, with 17 bases between.

This chain links TRBV2 with TRBJ2-5; 8 bases are a match to TRBD1. Unmatched junction bases numbered 16, after V lost 6 bases and J lost 10 bases. Germline CDR1 SNHLY, CDR2 FYNNEI. The CDR3 extends over 15 amino acids. The CDR3 here is CASRAGTGGGHSQYF. CDR3 bases: TGTGCCAGCAGGGCCGGGACAGGAGGGGGCCATAGCCAGTACTTC. The entire variable domain, with the rest obtained from reference TRBV2 and TRBJ2-5, is as follows: EPEVTQTPSHQVTQMGQEVILRCVPISNHLYFYWYRQILGQKVEFLVSFYNNEISEKSEIFDDQFSVERPDGSNFTLKIRSTKLEDSAMYFCASRAGTGGGHSQYFGPGTRLLVL.

This sequence joins TRBV6-5 and TRBJ2-7; tentative D call: TRBD1 (6 bases). Germline V lookup: CDR1 MNHEY, CDR2 SVGAGI. Trimming shortened V by 5 bases and J by 2 bases, and 16 bases separated the two germline ends. This CDR3 has 15 amino acids. CDR3 sequence reads: CASSTGFGSTYEQYF. The CDR3 DNA reads TGTGCCAGCAGTACAGGGTTCGGGTCAACCTACGAGCAGTACTTC.

V gene TRBV28 combines with J gene TRBJ2-7, with D possibly TRBD2 on 6 matching bases. The CDR3 covers 15 residues. The V gene's germline CDR1 is MDHEN and CDR2 SYDVKM. With 6 bases removed from V and 3 bases from J, the gap between germline ends came to 18 bases. CDR3 nucleotide sequence: TGTGCCAGCAGCCTGGGGGGAGGCGGCGGCTACGAGCAGTACTTC. Protein product: CASSLGGGGGYEQYF.

This clone was seen only once. The V call is TRBV5-5, the J call TRBJ2-7; TRBD2 agrees at 9 bases. The germline gives CDR1 SGHKS, CDR2 YYEKEE (reference sequence). V lost 4 bases, J lost 4 bases, and 6 bases stayed unmatched. The CDR3 runs to 14 residues. The CDR3 loop is CASSGASGMYEQYF. The CDR3, as DNA: TGTGCCAGCAGCGGGGCTAGCGGGATGTACGAGCAGTACTTC.

V gene TRBV29-1 combines with J gene TRBJ2-1, with D possibly TRBD2 on 5 matching bases. Between the trimmed V and J ends, which lost 4 bases and 7 bases, there was a span of 14 bases. Germline CDR1 reads SQVTM; CDR2 reads ANQGSEA. The CDR3 sequence is 13 residues long. CDR3 DNA: TGCAGCGTTGTAACCCCTCGAGGGAATGAGCAGTTCTTC. This codes for CSVVTPRGNEQFF.

The chain recombines TRBV2 with TRBJ2-2; tentatively, D is TRBD2 (5 bases). The CDR3 covers 15 residues. Germline CDR1 reads SNHLY; CDR2 reads FYNNEI. V shed 3 bases and J shed 4 bases, with 12 bases lying between them. The CDR3 DNA reads TGTGCCAGCAGTGATAGGACTTCCCCCACCGGGGAGCTGTTTTTT. Translating gives CASSDRTSPTGELFF.

Turning to this clone: The same CDR3 arises from other DNA sequences in this sample as well. The rearrangement uses TRBV18 and TRBJ2-3; no clear D gene. Trimming shortened V by 6 bases and J by 1 base, and 11 bases separated the two germline ends. This CDR3 contains 14 residues. Germline V gives CDR1 KGHSH, CDR2 LQKENI. The CDR3 coding sequence is TGTGCCAGCTCCCCAGACCTAGGCACAGATACGCAGTATTTT. This translates into CASSPDLGTDTQYF.

The genes are TRBV4-1 and TRBJ2-4; 10 nucleotides line up with TRBD2. With V trimmed by 0 bases and J by 4 bases, 6 bases remained unmatched. Germline V gene sequence: CDR1 MGHRA, CDR2 YSYEKL. The CDR3 is 17 amino acids. DNA for the CDR3: TGCGCCAGCAGCCAAGATCAAGCGGGAGGGCCAAAAAACATTCAGTACTTC. Encoded protein: CASSQDQAGGPKNIQYF.

The CDR3 coding sequence is TGCGCCAGCAGTGCGGGCAGGGCCTACGAGCAGTACTTC. Its translation: CASSAGRAYEQYF. The chain uses TRBV10-2 and TRBJ2-7; perhaps TRBD1 as D (5 bases). CDR1 and CDR2 from the germline V gene are WSHSY and SAAADI. The CDR3 extends over 13 amino acids. Trimming took 4 bases from V and 2 from J, leaving 9 bases between them.

This chain connects TRBV9 to TRBJ2-3, with D possibly TRBD1 on 6 matching bases. Germline CDR1 is SGDLS and CDR2 is YYNGEE. CDR3 size: 16 residues. The ends were cut back, 0 bases at V and 4 bases at J, with 15 bases in the middle. The CDR3 protein is CASSVALGQGPDTQYF. In DNA form, the CDR3 reads TGTGCCAGCAGCGTAGCTTTGGGGCAGGGGCCAGATACGCAGTATTTT.

This rearrangement joins TRBV28 to TRBJ1-1, with D possibly being TRBD1 (5 bases). Germline CDR1 reads MDHEN; CDR2 reads SYDVKM. V lost 3 bases, J lost 1 base, and 12 bases lay in between. The CDR3 is 15 residues long. CDR3 DNA: TGTGCCAGCAGTTTGCCCCGGGGGAAGAACACTGAAGCTTTCTTT. Translating it yields CASSLPRGKNTEAFF.

The chain links TRBV19 to TRBJ1-1, with D possibly TRBD1 on 5 matching bases. This CDR3 is built from 16 residues. CDR1 is LNHDA, CDR2 SQIVND, per germline (reference sequence). V lost 6 bases, J lost 2 bases, and 19 bases lay in between. The CDR3 DNA follows: TGTGCCAGTAGCCAGGGTTTTAGGAGGTTAAACACTGAAGCTTTCTTT. It codes for CASSQGFRRLNTEAFF. The whole variable domain, filled in from reference TRBV19 and TRBJ1-1, reads DGGITQSPKYLFRKEGQNVTLSCEQNLNHDAMYWYRQDPGQGLRLIYYSQIVNDFQKGDIAEGYSVSREKKESFPLTVTSAQKNPTAFYLCASSQGFRRLNTEAFFGQGTRLTVV.

V usage is TRBV4-1 and J usage is TRBJ1-2, with a weak D call TRBD1 (5 bases). The V end was cut by 1 base, the J end by 8 bases, with 14 bases between. The CDR3 loop spans 14 amino acids. Germline CDR1 reads MGHRA; CDR2 reads YSYEKL. The CDR3 loop reads CASSQVGGAKGYTF. The CDR3 DNA reads as TGCGCCAGCAGCCAAGTAGGCGGGGCGAAGGGCTACACCTTC.

The gene calls are TRBV5-1 and TRBJ2-1; no clear D. The CDR3 is 14 amino acids. The germline gives CDR1 SGHRS, CDR2 YFSETQ. Between the trimmed V and J ends, which lost 0 bases and 4 bases, there was a span of 8 bases. Here the CDR3 reads CASSLARFYNEQFF. The CDR3 nucleotides are TGCGCCAGCAGCTTGGCTCGGTTTTACAATGAGCAGTTCTTC.

The V and J genes are TRBV9 and TRBJ2-5; no clear D. The CDR3 sequence is 13 residues long. CDR1 is SGDLS, CDR2 YYNGEE, per germline. V was cut by 0 bases and J by 5 bases, with 8 bases left in between. CDR3 bases: TGTGCCAGCAGCGTAGCACAGTGGGAGACCCAGTACTTC. The encoded protein is CASSVAQWETQYF.